The rows below give T cell receptor beta chains drawn from one sample of a study of beta chain features in type 1 diabetes. Produced via immunoSEQ multiplex PCR; TCRdb's table is partial and in-frame only. The sample carries more than 140,000 clones, about a tenth recorded once. The material sequenced was central memory CD4+ T cells from blood. Source of these receptors: a woman aged 35 to 49 in good health. Each CDR3 is given with its conserved first and last residue. D genes are given only for firm matches. Size values are once, few and many counts, or a class for expanded clones, and some rows have none.

d_call j_call clone_size v_call cdr3_nt cdr3_aa
TRBD1 TRBJ2-3 . TRBV11-2 TGTGCCAGCAGCTTAGATTCAGAGGGGGCACACGATACGCAGTATTTT CASSLDSEGAHDTQYF
. TRBJ2-5 . TRBV6-6 TGTGCCAGCAGTTACTCAGGGGCCCGCCAAGAGACCCAGTACTTC CASSYSGARQETQYF
. TRBJ2-7 . TRBV7-9 TGTGCCAGCAGCTTTACCGGGACTTCGACCGAGCAGTACTTC CASSFTGTSTEQYF
. TRBJ1-1 few TRBV11-2 TGTGCCAGCAGCTTAGCTGGGAGGGGAATGGGGGAGACCACTGAAGCTTTCTTT CASSLAGRGMGETTEAFF
TRBD1 TRBJ2-7 few TRBV5-6 TGTGCCAGCAGCAAAATGGACAGGTTCCACGAGCAGTACTTC CASSKMDRFHEQYF
TRBD2 TRBJ2-3 . TRBV7-2 TGTGCCAGCAGCAAGCCGGGACTAGCGTTAGCCTCCGCAGATACGCAGTATTTT CASSKPGLALASADTQYF
. TRBJ2-1 . TRBV5-1 TGCGCCAGCAGCTTGGAGGCAGGCAATGAGCAGTTCTTC CASSLEAGNEQFF
. TRBJ2-1 . TRBV6-5 TGTGCCAGCAGTTACACGCAGGGGCGGATTAATGAGCAGTTCTTC CASSYTQGRINEQFF
. TRBJ1-3 . TRBV6-6 TGTGCCAGCAGTCCAACAGGGAACTCTGGAAACACCATATATTTT CASSPTGNSGNTIYF
. TRBJ2-7 . TRBV27 TGTGCCAGCAGGGGTTTAGGGGGTATTTCCTACGAGCAGTACTTC CASRGLGGISYEQYF
. TRBJ1-5 many TRBV6-1 TGTGCCAGCAATGTGGGCGGGGATCAGCCCCAGCATTTT CASNVGGDQPQHF
. TRBJ2-1 few TRBV27 TGTGCCAGCAGTTTCGGGCGGGGGCCTTACAATGAGCAGTTCTTC CASSFGRGPYNEQFF
. TRBJ1-5 . TRBV7-2 TGTGCCAGCAGATCCATCAGCAATCAGCCCCAGCATTTT CASRSISNQPQHF
. TRBJ2-1 few TRBV25-1 TGTGCCAGCAGTGGGCTACAGGGTGGCGATGAGCAGTTCTTC CASSGLQGGDEQFF
. TRBJ1-4 few TRBV7-8 TGTGCCAGCAGCTCCCCCGGGGGGCGAAAACTGTTTTTT CASSSPGGRKLFF
. TRBJ1-1 many TRBV7-9 TGTGCCAGCAGCTCTGGACAGCGAGAAGCTTTCTTT CASSSGQREAFF
TRBD1 TRBJ1-1 . TRBV5-1 TGCGCCAGCAGATCCGGGACAGATGTTTCGAACACTGAAGCTTTCTTT CASRSGTDVSNTEAFF
. TRBJ1-5 . TRBV11-2 TGTGCCAGCAGCTTAGAATTAAATCGGCCCCAGCATTTT CASSLELNRPQHF
. TRBJ1-6 few TRBV5-8 TGTGCCAGCAGCTTGTTGGCGGGTAATTCACCCCTCCACTTT CASSLLAGNSPLHF
TRBD1 TRBJ1-4 many TRBV5-4 TGTGCCAGCAGCTTGGACGGCAGGGGGAATGAAAAACTGTTTTTT CASSLDGRGNEKLFF
TRBD1 TRBJ2-7 many TRBV2 TGTGCCAGCTTACCACAGGGGCCGACCTACGAGCAGTACTTC CASLPQGPTYEQYF
TRBD1 TRBJ1-3 few TRBV6-5 TGTGCCAGCACCACGGACAGGGCCTCTGGAAACACCATATATTTT CASTTDRASGNTIYF
. TRBJ1-2 . TRBV19 TGTGCCAGTAGTATTCTAGGAGCTAACTATGGCTACACCTTC CASSILGANYGYTF
TRBD2 TRBJ2-1 few TRBV4-3 TGCGCCAGCAGCCAAGATCCTAGCGGGGGGTCCCAGCGGTTCTTC CASSQDPSGGSQRFF
TRBD1 TRBJ2-3 few TRBV9 TGTGCCAGCAGCGTAGGGACAGGGAAAACAGATACGCAGTATTTT CASSVGTGKTDTQYF
TRBD1 TRBJ2-3 few TRBV27 TGTGCCAGCAGTGCATGGGGACAGCCTCAAGATACGCAGTATTTT CASSAWGQPQDTQYF
. TRBJ2-3 . TRBV15 TGTGCCACCAGCGCCCAAGGGGGGGGCACAGATACGCAGTATTTT CATSAQGGGTDTQYF
. TRBJ2-2 . TRBV12-5 TGTGCTAGTGGTTTGGGGACCCGGCAGGGGTTAACCGGGGAGCTGTTTTTT CASGLGTRQGLTGELFF
. TRBJ1-1 many TRBV7-9 TGTGCCAGCAGCTTACAGGGCGGTGGCACTGAAGCTTTCTTT CASSLQGGGTEAFF
. TRBJ1-3 . TRBV7-6 TGTGCCAGCAGCTTAGGACTCAACACCATATATTTT CASSLGLNTIYF
. TRBJ2-3 . TRBV10-1 TGCGCCAGCAGGGACTCTTGGGGAGATACGCAGTATTTT CASRDSWGDTQYF
TRBD1 TRBJ2-7 . TRBV10-3 TGTGCCATCAGGAAACAGGGGGCCGACGAGCAGTACTTC CAIRKQGADEQYF
. TRBJ2-1 . TRBV7-9 TGTGCCAGCAGCCAAGAGTTCCACGGGGGGCAGTTCTTC CASSQEFHGGQFF
. TRBJ1-6 few TRBV19 TGTGCCAGTAAAGGGGCTTCCCGGGATAATTCACCCCTCCACTTT CASKGASRDNSPLHF
. TRBJ2-5 many TRBV29-1 TGCAGCGTTGGGGCAGCCCAAGAGACCCAGTACTTC CSVGAAQETQYF
TRBD1 TRBJ1-5 . TRBV2 TGTGCCTCCCAGGGGGGAGACAGCAATCAGCCCCAGCATTTT CASQGGDSNQPQHF
. TRBJ1-1 few TRBV7-9 TGTGCCAGCAGCAACGGACAAGGTTACACTGAAGCTTTCTTT CASSNGQGYTEAFF
TRBD1 TRBJ2-7 few TRBV6-1 TGTGCCAGCAGAGGACAGGGGGGGACCTACGAGCAGTACTTC CASRGQGGTYEQYF
. TRBJ1-2 few TRBV29-1 TGCAGCGTTGTAAGGGGTAACTATGGCTACACCTTC CSVVRGNYGYTF
TRBD1 TRBJ2-5 few TRBV5-1 TGCGCCAGCAGCCACAGGGGTATAGAGGAGACCCAGTACTTC CASSHRGIEETQYF
. TRBJ2-6 many TRBV27 TGTGCCTGTCAGGGGAGCCGCTCTGGGGCCAACGTCCTGACTTTC CACQGSRSGANVLTF
. TRBJ1-5 . TRBV13 TGTGCCAGCAGCGTTATTAATCAGCCCCAGCATTTT CASSVINQPQHF